Listed below are T cell receptor beta chains from one sample, sequenced in a study of CD8 T cells in ankylosing spondylitis. MiXCR, run by TCRdb on the 5' RACE reads, gives a single entry per CDR3 protein. The sample lists around 220,000 distinct CDR3 sequences, roughly a tenth occurring once. Sequenced material: blood, either unsorted or a sorted T cell fraction (not recorded which). The receptor source for this set is a male donor with ankylosing spondylitis or in good health (not recorded which). Each CDR3 is given with its conserved first and last residue. A D gene is named only where the DNA matches it firmly. Size is stated for part of the rows, as once, few or many counts, or as a class when the clone is expanded.

D,size,J,V,DNA,CDR3
TRBD1,few,TRBJ1-5,TRBV18,TGTGCCAGCTCAACCGGGACAGGAGGTCAGCCCCAGCATTTT,CASSTGTGGQPQHF
TRBD2,NA,TRBJ2-3,TRBV12-3/TRBV12-4,TGTGCCAGCAGCTCAAGCGGGGGGGTCGCAGATACGCAGTATTTT,CASSSSGGVADTQYF
TRBD2,many,TRBJ2-3,TRBV4-2,TGTGCCAGCAGCCAAGAGGGAGCGGGGGGCACTCCTAGCACAGATACGCAGTATTTT,CASSQEGAGGTPSTDTQYF
NA,few,TRBJ2-5,TRBV29-1,TGCAGCGTTGAGGGGGCCTTGGGAGAGACCCAGTACTTC,CSVEGALGETQYF
NA,few,TRBJ1-6,TRBV12-3/TRBV12-4,TGTGCCAGCAGGTTGCGGGGGCAGGAGGATTCACCCCTCCACTTT,CASRLRGQEDSPLHF
TRBD1,few,TRBJ1-3,TRBV12-3/TRBV12-4,TGTGCCAGCAGCTTACAGGGGGTCACCATATATTTT,CASSLQGVTIYF
TRBD1,few,TRBJ1-1,TRBV3-1,TGTGCCAGCAGCCTCAACAGGGGGGCTACCGCTGAAGCTTTCTTT,CASSLNRGATAEAFF
NA,many,TRBJ1-2,TRBV2,TGTGCCAGCAGTGAAGATCAATATGGCTACACCTTC,CASSEDQYGYTF
NA,NA,TRBJ2-1,TRBV2,TGTGCCAGCACCTTGCGGCCGACCCAAGGACAGAATGAGCAGTTCTTC,CASTLRPTQGQNEQFF
NA,many,TRBJ2-5,TRBV5-1,TGCGCCAGCAGCGTGGGACTTGGAGAGACCCAGTACTTC,CASSVGLGETQYF
TRBD1,NA,TRBJ2-7,TRBV7-2,TGTGCCAGCAGCTTAGGTCGACAGGGCTTTGACGAGCAGTACTTC,CASSLGRQGFDEQYF
NA,NA,TRBJ1-2,TRBV20-1,TGCAGTGCTAGAATCGCCTACTATGGCTACACCTTC,CSARIAYYGYTF
NA,many,TRBJ1-5,TRBV28,TGTGCCAGCAGACCAACGAACGGGTACAATCAGCCCCAGCATTTT,CASRPTNGYNQPQHF
NA,many,TRBJ2-5,TRBV5-1,TGCGCCAGCAGCTTGGCCACATCGGTCGGCGGACAAGAGACCCAGTACTTC,CASSLATSVGGQETQYF
NA,many,TRBJ1-1,TRBV7-2,TGTGCCAGCAGCTATCCAGGCCGCCTGAACACTGAAGCTTTCTTT,CASSYPGRLNTEAFF
NA,many,TRBJ1-2,TRBV28,TGTGCCAGCAGTCTTGGACTCACTTTCTATGGCTACACCTTC,CASSLGLTFYGYTF
TRBD2,few,TRBJ2-7,TRBV6-5,TGTGCCAGCAGTTACTCCCTACCGGGGGGGGCCTCCTACGAGCAGTACTTC,CASSYSLPGGASYEQYF
TRBD2,many,TRBJ2-1,TRBV5-1,TGCGCCAGCAGCTTGGTGAGCGGGGGGGCCGGCAATGAGCAGTTCTTC,CASSLVSGGAGNEQFF
NA,many,TRBJ2-3,TRBV12-3/TRBV12-4,TGTGCCAGCCGGGACTCCACCGCAGATACGCAGTATTTT,CASRDSTADTQYF
TRBD1,many,TRBJ2-7,TRBV12-3/TRBV12-4,TGTGCCAGCAGTTTTTGGGGCAGGGGGCGCATCTACGAGCAGTACTTC,CASSFWGRGRIYEQYF
NA,NA,TRBJ2-3,TRBV3-1,TGTGCCAGCAGCCCGCGGACCCTAAGAGATACGCAGTATTTT,CASSPRTLRDTQYF
TRBD2,many,TRBJ2-7,TRBV29-1,TGCAGCGTTGAAGCGGCTAGCGGGGGGGCAAGGCCCTACGAGCAGTACTTC,CSVEAASGGARPYEQYF
NA,many,TRBJ2-2,TRBV5-1,TGCGCCAGCAGCTTGTTCTCAGTAGGGAACACCGGGGAGCTGTTTTTT,CASSLFSVGNTGELFF
TRBD2,many,TRBJ2-5,TRBV10-3,TGTGCCATCAGTGAGAGTTCCGGGACTAGCGGGGGAGAGACCCAGTACTTC,CAISESSGTSGGETQYF
NA,many,TRBJ2-5,TRBV5-1,TGCGCCAGCAGCTTGGCCTCGGGTAGAGAGACCCAGTACTTC,CASSLASGRETQYF
TRBD1,many,TRBJ2-2,TRBV5-1,TGCGCCAGCAGCTTGGGCGGGACAGGTAACACCGGGGAGCTGTTTTTT,CASSLGGTGNTGELFF
NA,many,TRBJ1-5,TRBV27,TGTGCCAGCAGTCCAGGGACGTTACCCCTGCCCCAGCATTTT,CASSPGTLPLPQHF
NA,NA,TRBJ2-5,TRBV7-9,TGTGCCAGCAGCTTCACAGGGGGGGATACCCAGTACTTC,CASSFTGGDTQYF
NA,many,TRBJ2-1,TRBV7-8,TGTGCCAGCAGCTTAGATAGAGGGATGGGCAATGAGCAGTTCTTC,CASSLDRGMGNEQFF
NA,many,TRBJ1-1,TRBV7-3,TGTGCCAGCAGCCGACAGCCGAACACTGAAGCTTTCTTT,CASSRQPNTEAFF
NA,many,TRBJ2-1,TRBV20-1,TGCAGTGCTAGCAAGACGGACAATGAGCAGTTCTTC,CSASKTDNEQFF
NA,many,TRBJ1-2,TRBV28,TGTGCCAGCAGTTTACGGAGATATGGCTACACCTTC,CASSLRRYGYTF
NA,many,TRBJ2-2,TRBV5-6,TGTGCCAGCAGCCCCTATTCAGGGGTGGGGACCGGGGAGCTGTTTTTT,CASSPYSGVGTGELFF
NA,many,TRBJ2-7,TRBV7-8,TGTGCCAGCAGCTTAGGACCGGGAAGTTACGAGCAGTACTTC,CASSLGPGSYEQYF
NA,many,TRBJ1-5,TRBV20-1,TGCAGTGCTCCTAGCCAGGGGATGGGCAATCAGCCCCAGCATTTT,CSAPSQGMGNQPQHF
NA,NA,TRBJ1-2,TRBV20-1,TGCAGTGCTAGAGCTGAAGTTAACTATGGCTACACCTTC,CSARAEVNYGYTF
NA,many,TRBJ2-5,TRBV20-1,TGCAGTGCTACCCAAGAGACCCAGTACTTC,CSATQETQYF
NA,many,TRBJ1-1,TRBV5-1,TGCGCCAGCAGCCAAGCAGCGATGAACACTGAAGCTTTCTTT,CASSQAAMNTEAFF
TRBD1,many,TRBJ2-1,TRBV9,TGTGCCAGCAGCGTAGCCTCGACAGGGATATCCTACAATGAGCAGTTCTTC,CASSVASTGISYNEQFF
TRBD1,many,TRBJ1-4,TRBV5-1,TGCGCCAGCAGCCTGACAGGGGAAAAACTGTTTTTT,CASSLTGEKLFF
TRBD1,many,TRBJ2-5,TRBV27,TGTGCCAGCAGTTTACCTGGACAGGGAGAGACCCAGTACTTC,CASSLPGQGETQYF
NA,many,TRBJ2-1,TRBV15,TGTGCCACCGGGACCCCAATGTACAATGAGCAGTTCTTC,CATGTPMYNEQFF
TRBD1,NA,TRBJ1-6,TRBV6-1,TGTGCCAGCAGTGAAGGGACAGGGTCACCCCTCCACTTT,CASSEGTGSPLHF
TRBD1,many,TRBJ1-5,TRBV12-3/TRBV12-4,TGTGCCAGCAGTGACAGGGGCTTCAATCAGCCCCAGCATTTT,CASSDRGFNQPQHF
TRBD1,many,TRBJ2-5,TRBV28,TGTGCCAGCAGTTTAAGGGACAGGCCCACGGAGACCCAGTACTTC,CASSLRDRPTETQYF
NA,NA,TRBJ1-2,TRBV5-8,TGTGCCAGCAGCTTGGAAGTACCCTCAGCTAACTATGGCTACACCTTC,CASSLEVPSANYGYTF
TRBD2,many,TRBJ2-7,TRBV11-2,TGTGCCAGCAGCTTCTACTACTGGACTAGCGGCAGTCAACACGAGCAGTACTTC,CASSFYYWTSGSQHEQYF
NA,many,TRBJ1-1,TRBV4-2,TGTGCCAGCGGGATACAGGAGAACACTGAAGCTTTCTTT,CASGIQENTEAFF
NA,few,TRBJ1-5,TRBV27,TGTGCCAGCAGACAAAGTGGGGGGTCCGCTCAGCCCCAGCATTTT,CASRQSGGSAQPQHF
NA,NA,TRBJ1-1,TRBV27,TGTGCCAGCAGCAATACAATTCTCGGGTTTGCGAACACTGAAGCTTTCTTT,CASSNTILGFANTEAFF
TRBD1,many,TRBJ2-3,TRBV6-5,TGTGCCAGCAGTTACTCGGGACAGGGGGTGAGAGATACGCAGTATTTT,CASSYSGQGVRDTQYF